Listed here are 25 T cell receptor beta chains from one sample, sequenced in a study of blood T cell repertoires in COVID-19. The protocol was immunoSEQ multiplex PCR, while the TCRdb copy is restricted to in-frame clones and leaves out a portion. The table includes approximately 170,000 clones, roughly 84% detected once. The sample taken for sequencing was peripheral blood. These receptors all stem from a woman older than 75 with active or convalescent COVID-19.

The J gene is TRBJ2-3, the V gene TRBV29-1, with D uncertain. CDR1 and CDR2 from the germline V gene are SQVTM and ANQGSEA. This CDR3 has 14 amino acids. V dropped 6 bases and J dropped 1 base, with 14 bases sitting between them. The CDR3 region has the DNA TGCAGCGTGGAAATAGATATTGGCACAGATACGCAGTATTTT. Translation: CSVEIDIGTDTQYF.

A few counts support this clone. V and J are TRBV27 and TRBJ2-1; 11 bases agree with TRBD2. V lost 6 bases, J lost 10 bases, and 2 bases stayed unmatched. The CDR3 totals 12 residues. Germline V gene sequence: CDR1 MNHEY, CDR2 SMNVEV (reference sequence). For the CDR3, the DNA is TGTGCCAGCAGACCTAGCGGGAGGGAGCAGTTCTTC. This codes for CASRPSGREQFF.

This chain links TRBV5-1 with TRBJ1-1; no reliable D call. Germline values: CDR1 SGHRS, CDR2 YFSETQ. The CDR3 extends over 16 amino acids. The ends were cut back, 8 bases at V and 2 bases at J, with 22 bases in the middle. The CDR3 nucleotides are TGCGCCAGGCTTCGACTTCTAGGGAGTGGTAACACTGAAGCTTTCTTT. Translation: CARLRLLGSGNTEAFF. The variable domain in full, with the rest retrieved from reference TRBV5-1 and TRBJ1-1, is KAGVTQTPRYLIKTRGQQVTLSCSPISGHRSVSWYQQTPGQGLQFLFEYFSETQRNKGNFPGRFSGRQFSNSRSEMNVSTLELGDSALYLCARLRLLGSGNTEAFFGQGTRLTVV.

Points on this clone: Within the sample, other DNA sequences also encode this same CDR3. V gene TRBV28 combines with J gene TRBJ1-3, with TRBD1 matching over 9 bases. Germline-derived CDR1 and CDR2 are MDHEN and SYDVKM. The CDR3 is 16 amino acids. The V and J ends lost 2 bases and 1 base, in that order; junction bases with no gene match: 3. CDR3 residues: CASSLPGQGSGNTIYF. In DNA form, the CDR3 reads TGTGCCAGCAGTTTACCGGGACAGGGATCTGGAAACACCATATATTTT.

This chain links TRBV19 with TRBJ2-3; 9 bases agree with TRBD2. CDR1 is LNHDA, CDR2 SQIVND, per germline (reference sequence). This CDR3 has 16 residues. The J segment lost 7 bases and the V segment lost 3 bases, leaving 11 bases of the junction unmatched. The CDR3 DNA follows: TGTGCCAGTAGTATTGGTACTAGCGGGTCTCAACATACGCAGTATTTT. It is translated as CASSIGTSGSQHTQYF.

The rearrangement links TRBV7-6 to TRBJ2-3; weak D call: TRBD2 (6 bases). Germline-derived CDR1 and CDR2 are SGHVS and FNYEAQ. The CDR3 totals 16 residues. Between the trimmed V and J ends, which lost 4 bases and 0 bases, there was a span of 14 bases. The CDR3 spells CASSSQSGLSTDTQYF. The DNA for the CDR3 is TGTGCCAGCAGCTCGCAGAGCGGGCTAAGCACAGATACGCAGTATTTT.

The chain joins TRBV29-1 to TRBJ1-2, with TRBD1 as a possible D gene (6 bases). With 1 base removed from V and 8 bases from J, the gap between germline ends came to 17 bases. The CDR3 spans 14 residues. CDR1 SQVTM and CDR2 ANQGSEA come from the germline V gene. CDR3 residues: CSVEVGAGLGGYTF. For the CDR3, the DNA is TGCAGCGTTGAAGTGGGGGCAGGACTTGGGGGCTACACCTTC.

The chain uses TRBV5-1 and TRBJ2-7, with D possibly matching TRBD2 (6 bases). This CDR3 spans 16 amino acids. Trimming left V 7 bases short and J 3 bases short, with 23 bases between. Looked up from germline, CDR1 is SGHRS and CDR2 is YFSETQ. The CDR3 DNA reads as TGCGCCAGCTCGGGGGTGCTGAGAGGGTTTGGCTACGAGCAGTACTTC. This codes for CASSGVLRGFGYEQYF.

The chain combines TRBV5-8 with TRBJ1-1; 7 nucleotides align to TRBD1. Germline V gene data show CDR1 as SGHTS and CDR2 as YDEGEE. V lost 3 bases, J lost 2 bases, and 4 bases stayed unmatched. The CDR3 consists of 14 residues. The CDR3 DNA sequence: TGTGCCAGCAGCTGGGACAGAAGAAACACTGAAGCTTTCTTT. Protein sequence: CASSWDRRNTEAFF.

The chain has TRBV27 and TRBJ1-1, with unresolved D. V was cut by 1 base and J by 4 bases, with 10 bases left in between. The CDR3 runs 14 residues. Germline CDR1 and CDR2: MNHEY and SMNVEV (reference sequence). The DNA for the CDR3 is TGTGCCAGCAGTTTATTGGGGAGGTCCACTGAAGCTTTCTTT. It is translated as CASSLLGRSTEAFF.

The rearrangement uses TRBV2 and TRBJ2-1, with 7 positions matching TRBD2. With V trimmed by 4 bases and J by 5 bases, 8 bases remained unmatched. CDR1 is SNHLY and CDR2 is FYNNEI in the germline V gene. The CDR3 runs to 15 residues. CDR3 protein: CASSVLERGNNEQFF. DNA for the CDR3: TGTGCCAGCAGTGTCTTGGAGCGGGGCAACAATGAGCAGTTCTTC.

In DNA, the CDR3 is TGCGCCAGCAGCGGGACACCTACATACGAGCAGTACTTC. Amino acids: CASSGTPTYEQYF. This chain links TRBV5-1 with TRBJ2-7; possible D gene TRBD1, 6 bases. V gave up 4 bases and J gave up 4 bases, with 12 bases separating them. This CDR3 region has 13 residues. From germline, CDR1 is SGHRS and CDR2 YFSETQ.

The chain employs TRBV2 and TRBJ1-5, with a weak D call TRBD1 (5 bases). CDR1 and CDR2 from the germline V gene are SNHLY and FYNNEI. The CDR3 is made up of 18 amino acids. Trimming pared 0 bases from V and 1 base from J, leaving 16 bases between. CDR3 sequence reads: CASSEAGGAPWSNQPQHF. The DNA for the CDR3 is TGTGCCAGCAGTGAAGCGGGAGGGGCCCCGTGGAGCAATCAGCCCCAGCATTTT.

V is TRBV9 and J is TRBJ1-2; a possible D gene is TRBD1 (5 bases). Germline CDR1 and CDR2: SGDLS and YYNGEE. The CDR3 sequence is 13 residues long. V was clipped by 2 bases and J by 2 bases, with 7 bases between them. The CDR3 protein is CASSVTDNYGYTF. CDR3 DNA: TGTGCCAGCAGCGTGACAGACAACTATGGCTACACCTTC.

V and J are TRBV5-4 and TRBJ1-5; possibly TRBD1 for D (5 bases). The V end lost 5 bases, the J end lost 3 bases, and 21 bases lay between the germline ends. Germline CDR1 and CDR2: SGHNT and YYREEE (reference sequence). The CDR3 sequence is 17 residues long. The CDR3 reads CASSKFPGLVDNQPQHF. For the CDR3, the DNA is TGTGCCAGCAGTAAATTCCCGGGACTAGTTGACAATCAGCCCCAGCATTTT.

The chain carries TRBV5-6 and TRBJ2-5; 7 nucleotides agree with TRBD1. Germline V CDR1 and CDR2: SGHDT, YYEEEE. Trimming at V came to 0 bases and at J to 3 bases, leaving 14 bases not matched to a gene. The CDR3 is 18 residues long. Here the CDR3 reads CASSLVGHIYRGKETQYF. CDR3 bases: TGTGCCAGCAGCTTGGTTGGGCATATTTACAGGGGTAAAGAGACCCAGTACTTC.

This clone appeared a few times. The chain joins TRBV7-6 to TRBJ2-7, with D possibly TRBD2 on 5 matching bases. V was pared by 3 bases and J by 1 base, with 13 bases between. In germline, CDR1 is SGHVS, CDR2 FNYEAQ. The CDR3 is 15 amino acids. CDR3 in amino acids: CASSFGVTESYEQYF. In DNA form, the CDR3 reads TGTGCCAGCAGCTTCGGGGTTACAGAATCCTACGAGCAGTACTTC.

This clone was counted once. V usage is TRBV7-3 and J usage is TRBJ1-2, with 10 positions matching TRBD1. V shed 5 bases, J shed 7 bases, and the junction held 10 bases outside the gene matches. This CDR3 spans 15 amino acids. CDR1 is SGHTA, CDR2 FQGTGA, per germline. For the CDR3, the DNA is TGTGCCAGCAGCCCAACCCCGACAGGGGGCCTTGGCTACACCTTC. Its protein is CASSPTPTGGLGYTF.

V and J are TRBV12-3 or TRBV12-4 and TRBJ2-6, with D hard to call. Trimming stripped 6 bases from V and 3 bases from J, with 3 bases between. This CDR3 has 12 residues. CDR3 in DNA: TGTGCCAGCAGACATGGGGCCAACGTCCTGACTTTC. Translated, it gives CASRHGANVLTF.

The genes are TRBV19 and TRBJ2-3; a possible D gene is TRBD2 (6 bases). V dropped 7 bases and J dropped 2 bases, with 13 bases sitting between them. From germline, CDR1 is LNHDA and CDR2 SQIVND (reference sequence). CDR3 length: 14 amino acids. This CDR3 reads CASNERVLTDTQYF. In DNA form, the CDR3 reads TGTGCCAGTAACGAGCGGGTGCTCACAGATACGCAGTATTTT.

This chain links TRBV3-1 (or the pseudogene TRBV3-2) with TRBJ2-3; a weak D match, TRBD2 (5 bases). CDR1 is LGHDT, CDR2 YNNKEL, per germline (reference sequence). The CDR3 loop spans 12 amino acids. Trimming shortened V by 7 bases and J by 5 bases, and 10 bases separated the two germline ends. CDR3 sequence reads: CASTGVGDTQYF. The DNA for the CDR3 is TGTGCCAGCACCGGGGTAGGAGATACGCAGTATTTT.

This clone was detected a few times. The chain has TRBV5-1 and TRBJ2-5; tentative D call: TRBD2 (6 bases). Trimming took 1 base from V and 2 from J, leaving 12 bases between them. The CDR3 has 15 residues. Looked up from germline, CDR1 is SGHRS and CDR2 is YFSETQ. CDR3 DNA sequence: TGCGCCAGCAGCTTGAGCCGTAGCGGACAAGAGACCCAGTACTTC. Translated, it gives CASSLSRSGQETQYF.

This chain joins TRBV28 and TRBJ1-2; the match to TRBD1 covers 8 bases. Germline CDR1 MDHEN, CDR2 SYDVKM. There are 13 residues in the CDR3. Trimming at V came to 2 bases and at J to 4 bases, leaving 0 bases not matched to a gene. CDR3 in DNA: TGTGCCAGCAGTTTAGACAGGGGCTATGGCTACACCTTC. Its protein is CASSLDRGYGYTF.

The V gene is TRBV2, the J gene TRBJ2-1; TRBD2 matches at 11 bases. This CDR3 is 15 amino acids long. The trim removed 6 bases at V and 2 bases at J, leaving 3 bases unmatched. Germline assignment: CDR1 SNHLY and CDR2 FYNNEI. CDR3 DNA: TGTGCCAGCAGCATAGCGGGAGGGGCCTACAATGAGCAGTTCTTC. Its translation: CASSIAGGAYNEQFF. Full variable domain (outside the CDR3, taken from reference TRBV2 and TRBJ2-1): EPEVTQTPSHQVTQMGQEVILRCVPISNHLYFYWYRQILGQKVEFLVSFYNNEISEKSEIFDDQFSVERPDGSNFTLKIRSTKLEDSAMYFCASSIAGGAYNEQFFGPGTRLTVL.

The chain joins TRBV18 to TRBJ2-7, with D hard to call. V was trimmed by 2 bases and J by 3 bases, leaving 11 bases between them. Germline CDR1 is KGHSH and CDR2 is LQKENI. The CDR3 has 14 amino acids. The CDR3 DNA reads TGTGCCAGCTCACCAGCAGACATCAACTACGAGCAGTACTTC. As protein: CASSPADINYEQYF. Looking up the rest from reference TRBV18 and TRBJ2-7 gives the full variable domain: NAGVMQNPRHLVRRRGQEARLRCSPMKGHSHVYWYRQLPEEGLKFMVYLQKENIIDESGMPKERFSAEFPKEGPSILRIQQVVRGDSAAYFCASSPADINYEQYFGPGTRLTVT.